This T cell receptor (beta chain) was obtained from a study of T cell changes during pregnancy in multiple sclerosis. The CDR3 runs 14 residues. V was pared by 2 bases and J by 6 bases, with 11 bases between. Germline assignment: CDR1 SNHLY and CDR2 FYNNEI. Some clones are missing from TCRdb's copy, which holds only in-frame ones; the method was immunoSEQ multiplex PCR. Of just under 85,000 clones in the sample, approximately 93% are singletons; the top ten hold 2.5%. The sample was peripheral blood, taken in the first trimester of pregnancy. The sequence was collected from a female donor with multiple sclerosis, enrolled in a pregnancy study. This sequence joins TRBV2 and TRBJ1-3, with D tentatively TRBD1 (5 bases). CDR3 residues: CASSERGLENTIYF. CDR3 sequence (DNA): TGTGCCAGCAGTGAAAGGGGTTTAGAAAACACCATATATTTT.